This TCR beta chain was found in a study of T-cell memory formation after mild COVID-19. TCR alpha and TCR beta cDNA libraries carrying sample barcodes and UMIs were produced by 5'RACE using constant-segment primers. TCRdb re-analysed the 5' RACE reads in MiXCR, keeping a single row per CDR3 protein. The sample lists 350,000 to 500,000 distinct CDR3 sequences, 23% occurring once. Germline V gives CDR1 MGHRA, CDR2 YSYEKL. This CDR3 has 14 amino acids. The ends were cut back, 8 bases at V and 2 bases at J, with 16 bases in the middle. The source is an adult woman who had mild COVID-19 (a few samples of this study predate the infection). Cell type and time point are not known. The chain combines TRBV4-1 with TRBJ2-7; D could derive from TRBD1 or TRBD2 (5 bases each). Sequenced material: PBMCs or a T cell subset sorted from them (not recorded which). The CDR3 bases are TGCGCCAGCGGACTGACAGATGGGACCTACGAGCAGTACTTC. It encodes CASGLTDGTYEQYF.